Listed below are T cell receptor beta chains from one sample, sequenced in a study of T-cell memory formation after mild COVID-19. Each CDR3 protein is one row after TCRdb ran MiXCR on the 5' RACE reads. Of a few hundred thousand distinct CDR3 sequences in the sample, less than 25% were seen once. Sequenced material: PBMCs or a T cell subset sorted from them (not recorded which). These receptors originate from an adult woman who had mild COVID-19 (a few samples of this study predate the infection). Cell type and time point are not known. The CDR3 runs from the conserved cysteine through the conserved F or W. The order of the fields is V gene, clone size, J gene, CDR3 length, CDR3 protein. Not all rows give a size; the values are once, few, many and, for expanded clones, a class.

V: TRBV19; size: NA; J: TRBJ2-1; length: 16; CDR3: CASSIGSGRAYNEQFF
V: TRBV12-3/TRBV12-4; size: NA; J: TRBJ1-2; length: 15; CDR3: CASSFTAGGNYGYTF
V: TRBV10-3; size: NA; J: TRBJ2-7; length: 16; CDR3: CAIRGPPGTGNYEQYF
V: TRBV5-1; size: few; J: TRBJ2-1; length: 14; CDR3: CASSLSSFYNEQFF
V: TRBV7-7; size: NA; J: TRBJ2-1; length: 15; CDR3: CASSPALARPSEQFF
V: TRBV9; size: NA; J: TRBJ2-5; length: 14; CDR3: CASSAGLVQETQYF
V: TRBV4-1; size: NA; J: TRBJ2-1; length: 15; CDR3: CASSHGTGDYNEQFF
V: TRBV10-3; size: NA; J: TRBJ2-7; length: 15; CDR3: CAISESPQGRYEQYF
V: TRBV5-1; size: NA; J: TRBJ2-2; length: 17; CDR3: CASSLGAGGPPTGELFF
V: TRBV7-8; size: NA; J: TRBJ2-1; length: 15; CDR3: CASSLARDRPPEQFF
V: TRBV9; size: once; J: TRBJ1-6; length: 15; CDR3: CASSVGSRDYSPLHF
V: TRBV20-1; size: few; J: TRBJ2-7; length: 15; CDR3: CSARMPGGLPYEQYF
V: TRBV29-1; size: NA; J: TRBJ1-1; length: 12; CDR3: CSLNVQGTEAFF
V: TRBV10-3; size: NA; J: TRBJ1-5; length: 14; CDR3: CAISFRQEGQPQHF
V: TRBV29-1; size: once; J: TRBJ1-2; length: 13; CDR3: CSVETGGAYGYTF
V: TRBV11-2; size: NA; J: TRBJ1-1; length: 12; CDR3: CASSLVYAEAFF
V: TRBV5-5; size: few; J: TRBJ2-7; length: 14; CDR3: CASSFQAGAREQYF
V: TRBV5-1; size: few; J: TRBJ1-1; length: 17; CDR3: CASSLEGSTGGNTEAFF
V: TRBV4-2; size: NA; J: TRBJ1-4; length: 15; CDR3: CASSQGRTVDEKLFF
V: TRBV5-1; size: NA; J: TRBJ2-5; length: 15; CDR3: CASSRTTGWEETQYF
V: TRBV6-6; size: few; J: TRBJ2-6; length: 16; CDR3: CASSGQGVSGANVLTF
V: TRBV7-3; size: few; J: TRBJ1-1; length: 14; CDR3: CASSPDSENTEAFF
V: TRBV5-5; size: few; J: TRBJ1-4; length: 17; CDR3: CASSFGTGTATNEKLFF
V: TRBV27; size: few; J: TRBJ2-7; length: 13; CDR3: CASSPLGIDEQYF
V: TRBV5-6; size: NA; J: TRBJ1-1; length: 12; CDR3: CASSWGQAEAFF
V: TRBV30; size: few; J: TRBJ2-2; length: 15; CDR3: CAWRSGIGITGELFF
V: TRBV20-1; size: once; J: TRBJ1-1; length: 14; CDR3: CSAPPGTGDTEAFF
V: TRBV19; size: NA; J: TRBJ1-2; length: 11; CDR3: CASSRGYGYTF
V: TRBV7-6; size: few; J: TRBJ2-1; length: 16; CDR3: CASSPSVGVNYNEQFF